This TCR beta chain is from a study of T cell changes during pregnancy in multiple sclerosis. Profiled with immunoSEQ multiplex PCR; TCRdb holds only in-frame clones, not every one. The profile shows more than 65,000 clones, roughly 90% of them singletons. Germline loops: CDR1 WSHSY, CDR2 SAAADI. The V gene end was trimmed by 0 bases and the J gene end by 3 bases; junction bases not matched to a gene: 7. CDR3 length equals 18 residues. The sample in question was peripheral blood, obtained after pregnancy. This TCR was sampled from a female donor in good health, enrolled as a control in a pregnancy study. V and J are TRBV10-2 and TRBJ2-6; TRBD1 aligns across 8 bases. The CDR3 spells CASSESWDRLGGANVLTF. As DNA, the CDR3 is TGCGCCAGCAGTGAGTCCTGGGACAGGCTGGGTGGGGCCAACGTCCTGACTTTC.